These T cell receptor beta chains were read from a single sample in a study of blood T cell repertoires in COVID-19. Some clones are missing from TCRdb's copy, which holds only in-frame ones; the method was immunoSEQ multiplex PCR. This table holds around 140,000 clones, 84% found once. The sample comprised peripheral blood. These receptors all come from a human donor in a cohort sampled during active COVID-19. The CDR3 runs from the conserved cysteine through the conserved F or W. D genes are given only for firm matches. Clone size appears in some rows only: once, few, many, or a class for an expanded clone.

TRBV28	TRBJ2-6	.	.	TGTGCCAGCTCGAAGGGAGCAGGGGCCAACGTCCTGACTTTC	CASSKGAGANVLTF
TRBV21-1	TRBJ2-1	.	.	TGTGCCAGCGGGAGGAGCTCGGGAGCAGCCGAGCAGTTCTTC	CASGRSSGAAEQFF
TRBV5-4	TRBJ2-1	TRBD2	once	TGTGCCAGCAGCTTGGGCCTAGCGGGATATGAGCAGTTCTTC	CASSLGLAGYEQFF
TRBV27	TRBJ1-4	.	once	TGTGCCACGGCACCCGGGGGGCAGGGTGAAAAACTGTTTTTT	CATAPGGQGEKLFF
TRBV28	TRBJ1-5	.	.	TGTGCCAGCAGTCAGGTGGGCAATCAGCCCCAGCATTTT	CASSQVGNQPQHF
TRBV5-4	TRBJ2-5	.	.	TGTGCCAGCAGCTTGGGGCCAGGGGAGGAGACCCAGTACTTC	CASSLGPGEETQYF
TRBV28	TRBJ2-3	TRBD1	.	TGTGCCAGCAGGGGGACAGGGTGGATCACAGATACGCAGTATTTT	CASRGTGWITDTQYF
TRBV4-1	TRBJ2-1	TRBD2	.	TGCGCCAGCAGCCAAGAGGTCACTAGCGGGGGGGTGAGCTCCTACAATGAGCAGTTCTTC	CASSQEVTSGGVSSYNEQFF
TRBV30	TRBJ2-2	.	.	TGTGCCTGGAGAAGGGCGGGCACCGGGGAGCTGTTTTTT	CAWRRAGTGELFF
TRBV3-1/TRBV3-2	TRBJ2-5	TRBD2	.	TGTGCCAGCAGCCAAGGGCTAGCGGGGGGCGAAGTAGAGACCCAGTACTTC	CASSQGLAGGEVETQYF
TRBV7-2	TRBJ2-1	TRBD2	.	TGTGCCAGCAGCTCACCAGGACGGGGGGGCTACAATGAGCAGTTCTTC	CASSSPGRGGYNEQFF
TRBV19	TRBJ2-1	.	.	TGTGCCAGTAGTAATCTGAGAGGGAATGAGCAGTTCTTC	CASSNLRGNEQFF
TRBV19	TRBJ2-2	.	.	TGTGCCAGTACCCTATGGAGTGGGGCTCTGGACACCGGGGAGCTGTTTTTT	CASTLWSGALDTGELFF
TRBV19	TRBJ1-6	TRBD1	.	TGTGCCAGTAGTAGCCAGGGGGCGAAAAGCAATTCACCCCTCCACTTT	CASSSQGAKSNSPLHF
TRBV28	TRBJ2-2	.	few	TGTGCCCCCCGGAAGGCGGGGACCGGGGAGCTGTTTTTT	CAPRKAGTGELFF
TRBV19	TRBJ2-4	.	.	TGTGCCAGTAGTTCCATGGCAGGGAACATTCAGTACTTC	CASSSMAGNIQYF
TRBV2	TRBJ2-7	.	.	TGTGCCAGCAGTGGAGTGCCTAGGGGTGAGCAGTACTTC	CASSGVPRGEQYF
TRBV5-6	TRBJ2-7	.	.	TGTGCCAGCAGCCTACCGGGAGAGAACAACGAGCAGTACTTC	CASSLPGENNEQYF
TRBV5-1	TRBJ2-1	.	.	TGCGCCAGCAGCCCTCACTTACAGTCCTACAATGAGCAGTTCTTC	CASSPHLQSYNEQFF
TRBV16	TRBJ2-2	.	.	TGTGCCAGCAGCCGCCGACAGGAAAGCGGGGAGCTGTTTTTT	CASSRRQESGELFF
TRBV10-3	TRBJ1-2	TRBD1	.	TGTGCCATCAGCGGACAGGGTCCCCTCTCTGGCTACACCTTC	CAISGQGPLSGYTF
TRBV5-5	TRBJ2-5	.	.	TGTGCCAGCAGCTTTTACAGGGACCAAGAGACCCAGTACTTC	CASSFYRDQETQYF
TRBV28	TRBJ1-5	.	.	TGTGCCAGCGGGCCTGGGCCCCAGCATTTT	CASGPGPQHF
TRBV7-3	TRBJ2-3	TRBD2	.	TGTGCCAGCAGCTCGCGGACTAGCGGGACCAGCACAGATACGCAGTATTTT	CASSSRTSGTSTDTQYF
TRBV16	TRBJ2-7	TRBD1	few	TGTGCCAGCGGGACAGGTACCTACGAGCAGTACTTC	CASGTGTYEQYF
TRBV7-2	TRBJ2-1	.	.	TGTGCCAGCAGCTTGACGGGGTTCTACAATGAGCAGTTCTTC	CASSLTGFYNEQFF
TRBV30	TRBJ1-1	.	.	TGTGCCTGGAGGGGGGGAACGAACACTGAAGCTTTCTTT	CAWRGGTNTEAFF
TRBV9	TRBJ2-1	TRBD1	.	TGTGCCAGCGCAAAGGCCGGGACAGGGTCCTACAATGAGCAGTTCTTC	CASAKAGTGSYNEQFF